The rows below give T cell receptor beta chains drawn from one sample of a study of blood T cells in healthy people across ages. MiXCR, run by TCRdb on the 5' RACE reads, gives a single entry per CDR3 protein. The sample contains hundreds of thousands of distinct CDR3 sequences, around 24% of which appear only once. The data also belong to a second study, concerning T cells of mothers and their children.

The sequencing input was blood. The receptors were sampled from a boy between 5 and 17 years old in good health. The CDR3 runs from the conserved cysteine through the conserved F or W. A D gene is named only where the DNA matches it firmly. Clone size, where shown, is once, few, many, or a class for clones that have expanded.

d_gene	v_gene	abundance	j_gene	CDR3aa	CDR3nt
NA	TRBV7-9	NA	TRBJ2-7	CASSYQDPGEQYF	TGTGCCAGCAGCTACCAGGACCCAGGCGAGCAGTACTTC
NA	TRBV11-2	NA	TRBJ2-7	CASSPITFYEQYF	TGTGCCAGCAGCCCGATCACTTTCTACGAGCAGTACTTC
NA	TRBV11-1	few	TRBJ1-1	CACSSGRGLNTEAFF	TGTGCCTGCAGCTCCGGGAGGGGCCTGAACACTGAAGCTTTCTTT
TRBD2	TRBV28	NA	TRBJ2-1	CASSLIPGASGNNEQFF	TGTGCCAGCAGTTTGATCCCTGGGGCTAGCGGTAACAATGAGCAGTTCTTC
TRBD1	TRBV12-5	NA	TRBJ2-1	CASGSRTGIYNEQFF	TGTGCTAGTGGGTCCAGGACAGGGATCTACAATGAGCAGTTCTTC
NA	TRBV29-1	few	TRBJ2-7	CSVEEEAGDEQYF	TGCAGCGTTGAGGAGGAGGCAGGGGACGAGCAGTACTTC
TRBD2	TRBV5-1	NA	TRBJ2-4	CASSTTGTSGDKGVIQYF	TGCGCCAGCAGCACCACCGGGACTAGCGGTGATAAAGGGGTCATTCAGTACTTC
NA	TRBV6-5	few	TRBJ1-1	CASSYGMYTEAFF	TGTGCCAGCAGTTACGGGATGTACACTGAAGCTTTCTTT
NA	TRBV9	NA	TRBJ2-1	CASSPSREQFF	TGTGCCAGCAGCCCATCTAGGGAGCAGTTCTTC
NA	TRBV9	few	TRBJ2-6	CASAVSSGANVLTF	TGTGCCAGCGCGGTGAGCTCTGGGGCCAACGTCCTGACTTTC
NA	TRBV15	NA	TRBJ2-7	CATSRDPLSSYEQYF	TGTGCCACCAGCAGAGATCCTCTATCCTCCTACGAGCAGTACTTC
TRBD1	TRBV6-2/TRBV6-3	NA	TRBJ2-5	CASSTGQGAFETQYF	TGTGCCAGCAGCACCGGACAGGGGGCTTTTGAGACCCAGTACTTC
NA	TRBV29-1	few	TRBJ1-2	CSVEGTGSSYGYTF	TGCAGCGTTGAAGGGACCGGATCGTCCTATGGCTACACCTTC
TRBD2	TRBV6-1	NA	TRBJ2-5	CASGLAGGEGTQYF	TGTGCCAGCGGCCTAGCGGGGGGGGAGGGGACCCAGTACTTC
NA	TRBV9	few	TRBJ1-3	CASSPRANREVRNTIYF	TGTGCCAGCAGCCCCAGAGCGAACAGGGAGGTCCGGAACACCATATATTTT
NA	TRBV6-1	NA	TRBJ1-1	CASSEGPRGTEAFF	TGTGCCAGCAGTGAAGGGCCCCGGGGCACTGAAGCTTTCTTT
NA	TRBV5-1	NA	TRBJ1-2	CASRLGDGYGYTF	TGCGCCAGCAGATTGGGGGACGGCTATGGCTACACCTTC
TRBD2	TRBV2	few	TRBJ2-1	CASSEPRTSGYNEQFF	TGTGCCAGCAGTGAACCTCGGACTAGCGGGTACAATGAGCAGTTCTTC
NA	TRBV5-1	NA	TRBJ1-1	CASSLKRNTEAFF	TGCGCCAGCAGCTTGAAGCGGAACACTGAAGCTTTCTTT
NA	TRBV29-1	NA	TRBJ1-2	CSVGFTNYGYTF	TGCAGCGTAGGATTCACCAACTATGGCTACACCTTC
NA	TRBV15	NA	TRBJ2-3	CATSRDPPDTQYF	TGTGCCACCAGCAGAGATCCCCCAGATACGCAGTATTTT
NA	TRBV10-1	few	TRBJ2-4	CASSDFGTPLRF	TGCGCCAGCAGTGACTTCGGGACCCCCTTACGCTTC
NA	TRBV2	NA	TRBJ1-1	CASSFIGRNTEAFF	TGTGCCAGCAGCTTCATCGGAAGGAACACTGAAGCTTTCTTT
NA	TRBV4-1	once	TRBJ2-1	CASSQDSALYNEQFF	TGCGCCAGCAGCCAAGATTCGGCCCTTTACAATGAGCAGTTCTTC
TRBD1	TRBV5-1	NA	TRBJ1-2	CASSQSATGDYGYTF	TGCGCCAGCAGCCAATCAGCGACAGGGGACTATGGCTACACCTTC
TRBD2	TRBV28	few	TRBJ2-5	CASSLRPERGKETQYF	TGTGCCAGCAGCCTTCGTCCTGAGCGGGGAAAAGAGACCCAGTACTTC
NA	TRBV4-2	many	TRBJ2-6	CASSQAQGGAGANVLTF	TGTGCCAGCAGCCAAGCCCAAGGGGGGGCTGGGGCCAACGTCCTGACTTTC
NA	TRBV16	NA	TRBJ2-2	CARSQFLANTGELFF	TGTGCCCGCAGCCAATTCCTCGCGAACACCGGGGAGCTGTTTTTT
TRBD1	TRBV5-1	few	TRBJ2-7	CASSLARDRGLGEQYF	TGCGCCAGCAGCTTGGCCCGGGACAGGGGGCTAGGGGAGCAGTACTTC
NA	TRBV5-1	NA	TRBJ2-5	CASSLEPPTRETQYF	TGCGCCAGCAGCTTGGAACCGCCTACCCGGGAGACCCAGTACTTC
TRBD1	TRBV4-2	NA	TRBJ1-5	CASSQGQGAYQLQHF	TGTGCCAGCAGCCAAGGGCAGGGGGCATATCAGCTCCAGCATTTT
NA	TRBV4-1	few	TRBJ2-5	CASSQVGRVEETQYF	TGCGCCAGCAGCCAAGTTGGCAGGGTGGAAGAGACCCAGTACTTC
NA	TRBV12-3/TRBV12-4	NA	TRBJ2-3	CASSLEFAGDTQYF	TGTGCCAGCAGTTTAGAGTTCGCGGGGGATACGCAGTATTTT
NA	TRBV19	NA	TRBJ2-1	CASSDLGERRFF	TGTGCCAGTAGCGATCTAGGGGAACGACGGTTCTTC
TRBD2	TRBV28	NA	TRBJ2-7	CASKTLAGGLYEQYF	TGTGCCAGCAAGACTTTAGCGGGAGGTCTCTACGAGCAGTACTTC
TRBD1	TRBV12-3/TRBV12-4	few	TRBJ2-7	CASSLKTGGGYEQYF	TGTGCCAGCAGTTTAAAAACAGGGGGCGGTTACGAGCAGTACTTC
TRBD1	TRBV18	NA	TRBJ2-7	CASSIGQGAHEQYF	TGTGCCAGCTCAATCGGACAGGGGGCCCACGAGCAGTACTTC
NA	TRBV28	few	TRBJ2-5	CASRRTPGTGQETQYF	TGTGCCAGCAGACGCACCCCGGGGACGGGCCAAGAGACCCAGTACTTC
NA	TRBV7-9	few	TRBJ1-4	CASIPKGDIDEKLFF	TGTGCCAGCATCCCAAAGGGGGACATAGACGAAAAACTGTTTTTT
NA	TRBV11-1	few	TRBJ2-1	CASTPTPGDGGSFSYNEQFF	TGTGCCAGCACCCCCACCCCGGGAGATGGGGGTTCTTTTAGTTACAATGAGCAGTTCTTC
NA	TRBV5-1	NA	TRBJ1-4	CASSLGAQGPEKLFF	TGCGCCAGCAGCCTAGGGGCTCAGGGTCCTGAAAAACTGTTTTTT
NA	TRBV11-3	few	TRBJ2-2	CASSLRGAANTGELFF	TGTGCCAGCAGCTTAAGGGGGGCAGCGAACACCGGGGAGCTGTTTTTT
NA	TRBV12-3/TRBV12-4	few	TRBJ2-1	CASSFLAGDSYNEQFF	TGTGCCAGCAGTTTTCTCGCGGGCGATTCCTACAATGAGCAGTTCTTC
NA	TRBV6-5	NA	TRBJ2-1	CASSSPVGRGQSNEQFF	TGTGCCAGCAGTTCGCCGGTTGGCAGAGGGCAGTCCAATGAGCAGTTCTTC
TRBD1	TRBV12-3/TRBV12-4	NA	TRBJ2-5	CASSFGGQDQYF	TGTGCCAGCAGCTTTGGGGGACAGGACCAGTACTTC
NA	TRBV2	NA	TRBJ2-3	CASTDLGRNTQYF	TGTGCCAGCACCGACCTTGGTCGGAATACGCAGTATTTT